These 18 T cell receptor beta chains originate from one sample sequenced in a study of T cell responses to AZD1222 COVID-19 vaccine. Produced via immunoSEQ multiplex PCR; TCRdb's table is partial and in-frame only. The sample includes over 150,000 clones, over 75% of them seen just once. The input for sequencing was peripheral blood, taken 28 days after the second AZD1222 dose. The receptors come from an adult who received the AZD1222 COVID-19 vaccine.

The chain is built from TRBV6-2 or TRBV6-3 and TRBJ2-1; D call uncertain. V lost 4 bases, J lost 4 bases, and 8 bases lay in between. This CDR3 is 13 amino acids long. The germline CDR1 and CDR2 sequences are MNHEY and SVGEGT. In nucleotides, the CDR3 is TGTGCCAGCAGTTTTAGGCAGTACAATGAGCAGTTCTTC. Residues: CASSFRQYNEQFF.

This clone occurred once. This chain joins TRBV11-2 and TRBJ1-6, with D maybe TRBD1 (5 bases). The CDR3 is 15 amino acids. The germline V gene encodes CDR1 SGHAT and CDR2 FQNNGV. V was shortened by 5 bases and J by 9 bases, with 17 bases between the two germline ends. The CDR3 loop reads CASSPLGGGGSPLHF. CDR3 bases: TGTGCCAGCAGCCCTCTGGGGGGGGGAGGTTCACCCCTCCACTTT.

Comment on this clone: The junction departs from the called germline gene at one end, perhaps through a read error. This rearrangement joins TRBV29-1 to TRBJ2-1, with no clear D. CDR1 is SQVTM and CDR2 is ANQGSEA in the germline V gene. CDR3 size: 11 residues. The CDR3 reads CSVEGPGEQFF. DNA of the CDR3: TGCAGCGTGGAAGGCCCCGGTGAGCAGTTCTTC.

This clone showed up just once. CDR3 in amino acids: CASSAWTSGGKNIQYF. The DNA for the CDR3 is TGTGCCAGCAGCGCTTGGACTAGCGGGGGGAAAAACATTCAGTACTTC. The chain is built from TRBV7-9 and TRBJ2-4, with TRBD2 matching 14 bases. The CDR3 has 16 amino acids. With 5 bases clipped from V and 4 bases from J, the junction kept 4 bases outside the gene matches. CDR1 is SEHNR, CDR2 FQNEAQ, per germline (reference sequence).

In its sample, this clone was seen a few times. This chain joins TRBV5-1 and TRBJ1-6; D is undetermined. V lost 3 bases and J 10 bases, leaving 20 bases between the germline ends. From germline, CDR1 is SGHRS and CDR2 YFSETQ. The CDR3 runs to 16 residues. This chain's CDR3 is CASSSGPKFLASPLHF. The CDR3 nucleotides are TGCGCCAGCAGCTCCGGACCCAAATTTCTTGCGTCACCCCTCCACTTT. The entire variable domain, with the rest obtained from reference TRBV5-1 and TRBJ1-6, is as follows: KAGVTQTPRYLIKTRGQQVTLSCSPISGHRSVSWYQQTPGQGLQFLFEYFSETQRNKGNFPGRFSGRQFSNSRSEMNVSTLELGDSALYLCASSSGPKFLASPLHFGNGTRLTVT.

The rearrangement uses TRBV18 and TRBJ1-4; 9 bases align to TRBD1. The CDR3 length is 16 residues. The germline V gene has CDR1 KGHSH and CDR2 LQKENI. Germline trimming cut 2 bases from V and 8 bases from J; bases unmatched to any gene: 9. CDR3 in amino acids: CASSPMDRGPGEKLFF. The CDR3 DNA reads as TGTGCCAGCTCACCAATGGACAGGGGACCGGGCGAAAAACTGTTTTTT.

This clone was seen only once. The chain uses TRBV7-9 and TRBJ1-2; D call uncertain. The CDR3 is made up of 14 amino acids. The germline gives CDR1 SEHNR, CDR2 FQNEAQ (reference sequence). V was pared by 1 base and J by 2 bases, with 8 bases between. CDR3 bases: TGTGCCAGCAGCTTAGTGGAGTCAAACTATGGCTACACCTTC. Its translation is CASSLVESNYGYTF.

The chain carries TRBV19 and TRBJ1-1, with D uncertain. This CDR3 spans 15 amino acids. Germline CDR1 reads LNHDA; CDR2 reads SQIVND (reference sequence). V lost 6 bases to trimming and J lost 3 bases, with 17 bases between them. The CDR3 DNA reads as TGTGCCAGTAGCATCGCCCGGGGATGGGACACTGAAGCTTTCTTT. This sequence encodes CASSIARGWDTEAFF.

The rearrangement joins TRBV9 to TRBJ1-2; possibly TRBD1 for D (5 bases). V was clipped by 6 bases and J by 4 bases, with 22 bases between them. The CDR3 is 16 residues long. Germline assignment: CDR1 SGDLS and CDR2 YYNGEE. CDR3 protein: CASTGDPKGRSYGYTF. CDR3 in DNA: TGTGCCAGCACCGGGGACCCGAAGGGGCGCAGCTATGGCTACACCTTC.

The CDR3 DNA is TGTGCCAGCAGTGAAGGGGGAGGGGACAGCTACACCTTC. Amino acids: CASSEGGGDSYTF. The chain employs TRBV6-1 and TRBJ1-2, with D perhaps TRBD1 (6 bases). Trimming left V 1 base short and J 9 bases short, with 12 bases between. CDR1 and CDR2 from the germline V gene are MNHNS and SASEGT. There are 13 residues in the CDR3.

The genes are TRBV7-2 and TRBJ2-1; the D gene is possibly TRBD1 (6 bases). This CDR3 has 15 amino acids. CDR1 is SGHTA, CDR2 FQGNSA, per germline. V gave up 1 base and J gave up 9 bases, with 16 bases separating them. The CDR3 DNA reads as TGTGCCAGCAGCTTAGGGCAGGGGTTTCGTAGTGAGCAGTTCTTC. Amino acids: CASSLGQGFRSEQFF.

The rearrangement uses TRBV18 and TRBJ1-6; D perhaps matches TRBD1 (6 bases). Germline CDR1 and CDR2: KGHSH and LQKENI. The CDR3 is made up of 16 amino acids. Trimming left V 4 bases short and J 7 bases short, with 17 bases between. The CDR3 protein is CASSQTVQGSNSPLHF. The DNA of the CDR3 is TGTGCCAGCTCACAAACCGTACAGGGTTCAAATTCACCCCTCCACTTT.

In DNA, the CDR3 is TGTGCCAGCAGTCCTAAGCGGATAGCTGAAGCTTTCTTT. Its translation: CASSPKRIAEAFF. The rearrangement uses TRBV6-5 and TRBJ1-1; no definite D call. Trimming shortened V by 5 bases and J by 6 bases, and 13 bases separated the two germline ends. This CDR3 region has 13 residues. Germline CDR1 and CDR2: MNHEY and SVGAGI.

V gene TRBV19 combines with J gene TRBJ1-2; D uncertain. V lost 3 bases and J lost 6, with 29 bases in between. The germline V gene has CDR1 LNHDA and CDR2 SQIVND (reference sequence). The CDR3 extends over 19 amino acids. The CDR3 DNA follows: TGTGCCAGTAGTATCCTCCTCCCCGTTTTTCACACCACGGGTGATGGCTACACCTTC. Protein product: CASSILLPVFHTTGDGYTF.

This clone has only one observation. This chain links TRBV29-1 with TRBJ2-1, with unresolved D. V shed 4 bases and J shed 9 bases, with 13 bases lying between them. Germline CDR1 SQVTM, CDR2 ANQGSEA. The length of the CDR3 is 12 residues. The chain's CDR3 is CSVGGSPSEQFF. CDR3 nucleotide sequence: TGCAGCGTTGGTGGTTCACCATCTGAGCAGTTCTTC.

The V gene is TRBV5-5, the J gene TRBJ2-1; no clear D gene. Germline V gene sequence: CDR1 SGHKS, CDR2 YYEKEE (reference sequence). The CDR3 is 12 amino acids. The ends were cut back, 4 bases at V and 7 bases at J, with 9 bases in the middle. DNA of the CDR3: TGTGCCAGCAGCCATTGGGATAATGAGCAGTTCTTC. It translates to CASSHWDNEQFF.

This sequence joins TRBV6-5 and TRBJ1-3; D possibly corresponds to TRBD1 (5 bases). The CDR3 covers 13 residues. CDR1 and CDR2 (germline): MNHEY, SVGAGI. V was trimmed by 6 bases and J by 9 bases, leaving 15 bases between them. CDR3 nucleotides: TGTGCCAGCAGGGGGACTGCAGGGAGCACCATATATTTT. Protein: CASRGTAGSTIYF.

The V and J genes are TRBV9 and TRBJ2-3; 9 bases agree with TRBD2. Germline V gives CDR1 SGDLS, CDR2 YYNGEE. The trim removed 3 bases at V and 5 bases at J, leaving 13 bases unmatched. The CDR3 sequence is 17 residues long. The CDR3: CASSDPVERGVGDTQYF. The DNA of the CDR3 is TGTGCCAGCAGCGACCCTGTGGAGCGGGGGGTGGGAGATACGCAGTATTTT.